This TCR beta chain was retrieved from a study of shared clonotypes between healthy human individuals. It was at deep level that the assay was run. This table comes from immunoSEQ multiplex PCR, and its TCRdb copy is limited to in-frame clones, with some not included. There are approximately 940,000 clones in the sample; over 60% occur only once, and roughly 1.5% lies in the top ten. This clone has ten or more counts. The CDR3 consists of 14 residues. The V and J ends lost 5 bases and 6 bases, in that order; junction bases with no gene match: 8. Germline V gene lookup returns CDR1 WSHSY and CDR2 SAAADI.

This receptor was taken from a man aged 18 to 30 in good health. Sequencing used memory CD4+ T cells sorted from blood. The subset: CD45RA-negative fraction. The V and J genes are TRBV10-2 and TRBJ2-7; 9 nucleotides align to TRBD1. The CDR3 nucleotides are TGCGCCAGCAGTTACAGGGGGCTTATGGGCGAGCAGTACTTC. Its protein is CASSYRGLMGEQYF.